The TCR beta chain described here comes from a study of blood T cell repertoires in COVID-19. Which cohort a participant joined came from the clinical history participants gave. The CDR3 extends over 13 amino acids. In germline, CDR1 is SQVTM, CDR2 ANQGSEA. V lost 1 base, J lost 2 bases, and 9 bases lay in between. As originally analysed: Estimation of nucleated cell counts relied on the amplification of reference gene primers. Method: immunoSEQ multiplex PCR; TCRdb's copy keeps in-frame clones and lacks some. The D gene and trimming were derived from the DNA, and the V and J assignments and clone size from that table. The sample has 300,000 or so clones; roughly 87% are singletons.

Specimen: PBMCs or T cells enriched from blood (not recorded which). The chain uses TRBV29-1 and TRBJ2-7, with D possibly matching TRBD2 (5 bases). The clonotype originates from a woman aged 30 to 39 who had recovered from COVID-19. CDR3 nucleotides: TGCAGCGTTGAAGGGGAGTTAACCTACGAGCAGTACTTC. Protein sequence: CSVEGELTYEQYF.